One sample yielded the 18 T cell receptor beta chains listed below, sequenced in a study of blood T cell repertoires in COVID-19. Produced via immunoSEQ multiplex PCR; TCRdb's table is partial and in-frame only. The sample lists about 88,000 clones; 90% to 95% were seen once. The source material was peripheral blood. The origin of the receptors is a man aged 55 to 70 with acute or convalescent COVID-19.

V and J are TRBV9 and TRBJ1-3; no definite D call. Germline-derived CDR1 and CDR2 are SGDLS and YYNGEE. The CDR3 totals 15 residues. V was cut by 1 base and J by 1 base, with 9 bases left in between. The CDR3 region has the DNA TGTGCCAGCAGCGTATCGGCAGGTTCTGGAAACACCATATATTTT. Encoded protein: CASSVSAGSGNTIYF. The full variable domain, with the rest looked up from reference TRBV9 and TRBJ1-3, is DSGVTQTPKHLITATGQRVTLRCSPRSGDLSVYWYQQSLDQGLQFLIQYYNGEERAKGNILERFSAQQFPDLHSELNLSSLELGDSALYFCASSVSAGSGNTIYFGEGSWLTVV.

DNA for the CDR3: TGTGCCTGGAGTGTATCTGGGACAGGGTGGGCCGAGCAGTACTTC. As protein: CAWSVSGTGWAEQYF. The chain links TRBV30 to TRBJ2-7; 9 positions match TRBD1. Germline CDR1 and CDR2: GTSNPN and SVGIG (reference sequence). Trimming took 0 bases from V and 6 from J; bases not matched to a gene: 9. The CDR3 loop spans 15 amino acids.

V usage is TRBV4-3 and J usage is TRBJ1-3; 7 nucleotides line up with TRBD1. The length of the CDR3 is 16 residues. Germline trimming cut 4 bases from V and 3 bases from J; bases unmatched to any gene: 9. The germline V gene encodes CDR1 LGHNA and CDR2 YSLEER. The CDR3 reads CASSRETGTLGNTIYF. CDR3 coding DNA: TGCGCCAGCAGCCGGGAGACAGGGACCCTTGGAAACACCATATATTTT.

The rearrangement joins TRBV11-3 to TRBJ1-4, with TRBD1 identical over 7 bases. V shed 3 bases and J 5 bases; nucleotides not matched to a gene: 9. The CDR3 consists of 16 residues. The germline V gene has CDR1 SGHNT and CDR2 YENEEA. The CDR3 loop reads CASSFGGGGVNEKLFF. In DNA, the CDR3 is TGTGCCAGCAGCTTCGGCGGAGGGGGCGTGAATGAAAAACTGTTTTTT. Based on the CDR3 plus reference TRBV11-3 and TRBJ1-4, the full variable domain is EAGVVQSPRYKIIEKKQPVAFWCNPISGHNTLYWYLQNLGQGPELLIRYENEEAVDDSQLPKDRFSAERLKGVDSTLKIQPAELGDSAVYLCASSFGGGGVNEKLFFGSGTQLSVL.

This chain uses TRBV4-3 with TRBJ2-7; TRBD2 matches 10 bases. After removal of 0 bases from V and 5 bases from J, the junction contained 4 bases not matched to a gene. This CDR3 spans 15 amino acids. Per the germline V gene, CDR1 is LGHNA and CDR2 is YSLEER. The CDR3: CASSQDASGSDEQYF. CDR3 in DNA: TGCGCCAGCAGCCAAGATGCTAGCGGGAGCGACGAGCAGTACTTC.

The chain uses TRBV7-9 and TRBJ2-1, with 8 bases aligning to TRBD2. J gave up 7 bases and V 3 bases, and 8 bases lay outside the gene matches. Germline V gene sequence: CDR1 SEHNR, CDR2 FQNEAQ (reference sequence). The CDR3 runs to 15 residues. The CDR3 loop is CASSFTGGPSNEQFF. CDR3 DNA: TGTGCCAGCAGCTTTACGGGAGGGCCTAGTAATGAGCAGTTCTTC.

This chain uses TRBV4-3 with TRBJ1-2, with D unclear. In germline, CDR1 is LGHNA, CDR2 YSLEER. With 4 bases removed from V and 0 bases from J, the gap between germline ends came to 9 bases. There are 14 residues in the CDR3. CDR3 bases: TGCGCCAGCAGCCCGAAGACAACTAACTATGGCTACACCTTC. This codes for CASSPKTTNYGYTF.

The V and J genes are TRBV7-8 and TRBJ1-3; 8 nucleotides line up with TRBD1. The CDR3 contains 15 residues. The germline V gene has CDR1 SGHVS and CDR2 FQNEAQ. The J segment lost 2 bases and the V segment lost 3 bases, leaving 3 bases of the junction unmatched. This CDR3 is CASSLGTGAGNTIYF. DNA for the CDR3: TGTGCCAGCAGCTTGGGGACAGGCGCTGGAAACACCATATATTTT.

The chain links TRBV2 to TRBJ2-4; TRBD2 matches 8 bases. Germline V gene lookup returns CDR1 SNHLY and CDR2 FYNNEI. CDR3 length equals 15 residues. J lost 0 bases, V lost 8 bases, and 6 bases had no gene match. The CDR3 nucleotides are TGTGCCAGCGCCTCGGGAGGGGAAGCCAAAAACATTCAGTACTTC. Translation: CASASGGEAKNIQYF. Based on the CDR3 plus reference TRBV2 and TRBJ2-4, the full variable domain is EPEVTQTPSHQVTQMGQEVILRCVPISNHLYFYWYRQILGQKVEFLVSFYNNEISEKSEIFDDQFSVERPDGSNFTLKIRSTKLEDSAMYFCASASGGEAKNIQYFGAGTRLSVL.

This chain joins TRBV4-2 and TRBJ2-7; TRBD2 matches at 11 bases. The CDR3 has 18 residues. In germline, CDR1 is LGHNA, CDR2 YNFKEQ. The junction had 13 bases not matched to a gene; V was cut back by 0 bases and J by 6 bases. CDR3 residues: CASSQDVTTTSGTGEQYF. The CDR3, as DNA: TGTGCCAGCAGCCAAGATGTTACGACGACTAGCGGGACTGGCGAGCAGTACTTC.

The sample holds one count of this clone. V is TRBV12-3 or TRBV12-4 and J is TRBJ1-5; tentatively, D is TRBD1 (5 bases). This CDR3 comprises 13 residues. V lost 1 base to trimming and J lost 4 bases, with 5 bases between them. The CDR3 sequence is CASSLGQNQPQHF. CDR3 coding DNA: TGTGCCAGCAGTTTAGGACAGAATCAGCCCCAGCATTTT.

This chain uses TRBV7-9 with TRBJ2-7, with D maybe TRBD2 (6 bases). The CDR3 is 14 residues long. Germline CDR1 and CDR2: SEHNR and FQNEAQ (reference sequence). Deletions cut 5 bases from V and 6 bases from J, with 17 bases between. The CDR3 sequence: CASSPGEEPFEQYF. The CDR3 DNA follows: TGTGCCAGCAGCCCCGGGGAGGAGCCTTTCGAGCAGTACTTC. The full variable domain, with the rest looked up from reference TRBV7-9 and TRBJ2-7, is DTGVSQNPRHKITKRGQNVTFRCDPISEHNRLYWYRQTLGQGPEFLTYFQNEAQLEKSRLLSDRFSAERPKGSFSTLEIQRTEQGDSAMYLCASSPGEEPFEQYFGPGTRLTVT.

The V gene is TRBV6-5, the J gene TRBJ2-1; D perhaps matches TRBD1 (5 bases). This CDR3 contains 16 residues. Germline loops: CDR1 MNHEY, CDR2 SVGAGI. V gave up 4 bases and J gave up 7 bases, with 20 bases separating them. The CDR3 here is CASSSVGRRGTNEQFF. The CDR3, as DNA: TGTGCCAGCAGTTCCGTAGGTAGAAGGGGTACAAATGAGCAGTTCTTC.

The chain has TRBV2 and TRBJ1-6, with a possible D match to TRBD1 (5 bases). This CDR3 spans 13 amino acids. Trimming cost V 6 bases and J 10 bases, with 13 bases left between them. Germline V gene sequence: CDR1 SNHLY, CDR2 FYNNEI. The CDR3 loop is CASSENQGSPLHF. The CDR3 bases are TGTGCCAGCAGCGAGAACCAGGGCTCACCCCTCCACTTT.

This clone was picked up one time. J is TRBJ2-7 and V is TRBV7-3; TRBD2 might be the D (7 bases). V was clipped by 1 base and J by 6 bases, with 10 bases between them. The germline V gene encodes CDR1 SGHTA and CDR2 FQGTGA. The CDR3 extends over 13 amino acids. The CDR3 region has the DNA TGTGCCAGCAGCTTAAAGGCGGGGGCCGAGCAGTACTTC. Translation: CASSLKAGAEQYF.

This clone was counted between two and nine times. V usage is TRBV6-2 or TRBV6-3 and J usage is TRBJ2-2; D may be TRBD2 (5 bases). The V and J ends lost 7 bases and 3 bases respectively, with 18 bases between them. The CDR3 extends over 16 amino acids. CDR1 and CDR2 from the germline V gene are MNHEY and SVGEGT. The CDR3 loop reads CASTPPGKYDTGELFF. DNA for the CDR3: TGTGCCAGCACCCCCCCCGGGAAGTACGACACCGGGGAGCTGTTTTTT.

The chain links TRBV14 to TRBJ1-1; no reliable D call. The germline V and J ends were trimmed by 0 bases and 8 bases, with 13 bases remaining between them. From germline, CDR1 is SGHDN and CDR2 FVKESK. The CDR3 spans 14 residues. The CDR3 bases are TGTGCCAGCAGCCAAGATGGTGGATGGAGGGAAGCTTTCTTT. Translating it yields CASSQDGGWREAFF.

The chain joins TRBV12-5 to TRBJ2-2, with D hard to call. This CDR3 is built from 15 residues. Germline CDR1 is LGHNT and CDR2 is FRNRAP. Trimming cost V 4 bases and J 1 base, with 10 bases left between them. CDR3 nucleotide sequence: TGTGCTAGTGGTTCCCCAAACATGAACACCGGGGAGCTGTTTTTT. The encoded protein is CASGSPNMNTGELFF.